In its sample, the clone carrying this TCR beta chain was seen many times. Its antigen is undetermined. This sample is part of a study of T cells in Graves' hyperthyroidism and ophthalmopathy. Study-wide background: The authors collected peripheral blood at initial diagnosis, before any treatment.

The ends lost 5 bases at V and 0 bases at J; junction bases unmatched: 7. The CDR3 is 16 amino acids. What was amplified from RNA transcripts were TCR beta CDR3 regions. When the TCR CDR3 underwent first-round RT-PCR, the HTBI primer set was used. From the multiplex PCR reads, TCRdb called clonotypes with MiXCR, one entry per CDR3 protein. This table holds about 400,000 distinct CDR3 sequences, 15% found once. Whole-study findings and limits: Separation of ophthalmopathy from stable hyperthyroidism was achieved by a 13 V-J model.

The definition of stable Graves' hyperthyroidism was no ophthalmopathy progression within 18 months. Patients having uncontrolled infection, another autoimmune disease, pregnancy or lactation were not included. Sequencing input: blood. The clonotype originates from a woman in her twenties or thirties with Graves' hyperthyroidism. This chain connects TRBV12-3 or TRBV12-4 to TRBJ2-1, with 7 bases identical to TRBD1. CDR3 sequence: CASSPKGQSSYNEQFF. The CDR3, as DNA: TGTGCCAGCAGTCCGAAGGGACAGAGCTCCTACAATGAGCAGTTCTTC.